The next 20 T cell receptor beta chains were all read from a single sample in a study of human T cells and chemical hapten exposure. The time point denotes: patch test 3, about 24 weeks after DPC sensitization. Specified treatment: therapeutic diphenylcyclopropenone sensitization with weekly scalp DPC. TCRdb re-derived calls from the RACE reads in MiXCR, one entry per CDR3 protein. The table records some 62,000 distinct CDR3 sequences, approximately 11% of them present only once. Here the sequenced sample was whole blood, taken in connection with sensitization to the hapten diphenylcyclopropenone (DPC). These receptors all come from a woman in her twenties or thirties with alopecia areata. Some clones in this sample may be carry-over from other donors' samples.

The rearrangement joins TRBV29-1 to TRBJ1-1; D is undetermined. Deletions cut 4 bases from V and 7 bases from J, with 10 bases between. Germline loops: CDR1 SQVTM, CDR2 ANQGSEA. The CDR3 covers 11 residues. The CDR3 here is CSVVVNLEAFF. The DNA for the CDR3 is TGCAGCGTTGTTGTCAACCTTGAAGCTTTCTTT.

The rearrangement links TRBV7-2 to TRBJ1-1; no clear D gene. The V gene's germline CDR1 is SGHTA and CDR2 FQGNSA. The length of the CDR3 is 12 residues. The V gene lost 3 bases and the J gene lost 8 bases, with 10 bases spanning the gap. The CDR3 region has the DNA TGTGCCAGCAGCTTGGCCTATGGGGAAGCTTTCTTT. It translates to CASSLAYGEAFF. Using reference TRBV7-2 and TRBJ1-1 for the parts outside the CDR3, the full variable domain is GAGVSQSPSNKVTEKGKDVELRCDPISGHTALYWYRQSLGQGLEFLIYFQGNSAPDKSGLPSDRFSAERTGGSVSTLTIQRTQQEDSAVYLCASSLAYGEAFFGQGTRLTVV.

This chain connects TRBV6-1 to TRBJ2-7, with TRBD2 as a possible D gene (6 bases). Germline-derived CDR1 and CDR2 are MNHNS and SASEGT. This CDR3 contains 15 residues. The V end was cut by 6 bases, the J end by 4 bases, with 19 bases between. The CDR3 DNA is TGTGCCAGCAGCGATGGGGGGTTGACCCAATACGAGCAGTACTTC. This sequence encodes CASSDGGLTQYEQYF.

This clonotype was detected only a few times. The V and J genes are TRBV27 and TRBJ2-7; 8 bases map to TRBD1. This CDR3 spans 13 amino acids. From germline, CDR1 is MNHEY and CDR2 SMNVEV (reference sequence). With 5 bases clipped from V and 2 bases from J, the junction kept 2 bases outside the gene matches. The CDR3, as DNA: TGTGCCAGCAGTGGACAGGGTCCCTACGAGCAGTACTTC. This gives the protein CASSGQGPYEQYF.

Here the CDR3 DNA reads TGTGCCAGCAGCTTAATGGCCGGGACAGGGTACTCTGGAAACACCATATATTTT. Its protein product is CASSLMAGTGYSGNTIYF. The V gene is TRBV7-2, the J gene TRBJ1-3, with 9 positions matching TRBD1. V shed 2 bases, J shed 0 bases, and the junction held 8 bases outside the gene matches. This CDR3 region has 18 residues. Per germline, CDR1 SGHTA and CDR2 FQGNSA.

The table lists this clonotype with many counts. The V and J genes are TRBV28 and TRBJ2-3; D might be TRBD1 (6 bases). Per germline, CDR1 MDHEN and CDR2 SYDVKM. This CDR3 comprises 14 residues. The V end lost 2 bases, the J end lost 5 bases, and 11 bases lay between the germline ends. The CDR3 sequence: CASSLRAGVDTQYF. The CDR3 DNA sequence: TGTGCCAGCAGTTTAAGAGCAGGGGTAGATACGCAGTATTTT. Supplemented by reference TRBV28 and TRBJ2-3, the full variable domain reads DVKVTQSSRYLVKRTGEKVFLECVQDMDHENMFWYRQDPGLGLRLIYFSYDVKMKEKGDIPEGYSVSREKKERFSLILESASTNQTSMYLCASSLRAGVDTQYFGPGTRLTVL.

This clonotype was seen many times. The chain carries TRBV15 and TRBJ1-4; 8 bases are a match to TRBD1. There are 17 residues in the CDR3. The germline V gene encodes CDR1 LNHNV and CDR2 YYDKDF (reference sequence). With 5 bases clipped from V and 10 bases from J, the junction kept 18 bases outside the gene matches. The CDR3 DNA reads as TGTGCCACCAGCCGGGACAGGAGAACTACCATCGGAGGAAAACTGTTTTTT. It yields the protein CATSRDRRTTIGGKLFF.

The genes are TRBV7-9 and TRBJ2-1, with TRBD1 as a possible D gene (6 bases). From germline, CDR1 is SEHNR and CDR2 FQNEAQ (reference sequence). Trimming stripped 5 bases from V and 0 bases from J, with 14 bases between. The length of the CDR3 is 16 residues. CDR3 in DNA: TGTGCCAGCAGCCTTAGGACAGTGAACTCCTACAATGAGCAGTTCTTC. Its protein is CASSLRTVNSYNEQFF. Drawing the rest from reference TRBV7-9 and TRBJ2-1, the complete variable domain is DTGVSQNPRHKITKRGQNVTFRCDPISEHNRLYWYRQTLGQGPEFLTYFQNEAQLEKSRLLSDRFSAERPKGSFSTLEIQRTEQGDSAMYLCASSLRTVNSYNEQFFGPGTRLTVL.

The table lists this clonotype with many counts. V usage is TRBV30 and J usage is TRBJ2-7; D remains ambiguous. CDR1 and CDR2 from the germline V gene are GTSNPN and SVGIG (reference sequence). The germline V and J ends were trimmed by 2 bases and 0 bases, with 5 bases remaining between them. The CDR3 runs to 12 residues. The CDR3 loop reads CAWSRDSYEQYF. As DNA, the CDR3 is TGTGCCTGGAGTAGGGACTCCTACGAGCAGTACTTC.

This clonotype was seen only a few times. CDR3 loop: CASSPPGQLAKNIQYF. CDR3 bases: TGTGCCAGCAGTCCACCGGGACAGCTAGCCAAAAACATTCAGTACTTC. The rearrangement joins TRBV28 to TRBJ2-4; TRBD1 aligns across 7 bases. Germline V lookup: CDR1 MDHEN, CDR2 SYDVKM. V lost 5 bases and J lost 0; bases outside the gene matches: 7. This CDR3 region has 16 residues.

In this sample, this clonotype turned up a few times. The chain has TRBV7-3 and TRBJ1-1, with D unresolved. CDR1 is SGHTA and CDR2 is FQGTGA in the germline V gene. The CDR3 is 14 amino acids. V was trimmed by 5 bases and J by 4 bases, leaving 14 bases between them. CDR3 loop: CASSPRPRGTEAFF. The CDR3 DNA follows: TGTGCCAGCAGCCCCCGCCCGCGGGGCACTGAAGCTTTCTTT. The variable domain in full, with the rest retrieved from reference TRBV7-3 and TRBJ1-1, is GAGVSQTPSNKVTEKGKYVELRCDPISGHTALYWYRQSLGQGPEFLIYFQGTGAADDSGLPNDRFFAVRPEGSVSTLKIQRTERGDSAVYLCASSPRPRGTEAFFGQGTRLTVV.

The rearrangement joins TRBV5-1 to TRBJ2-5, with a possible D match to TRBD1 (5 bases). This CDR3 region has 14 residues. Trimming took 4 bases from V and 4 from J, leaving 14 bases between them. CDR1 and CDR2 from the germline V gene are SGHRS and YFSETQ. CDR3 sequence: CASSTARAGETQYF. CDR3 coding DNA: TGCGCCAGCAGCACCGCCAGGGCAGGAGAGACCCAGTACTTC. The full variable domain, its missing parts supplied by reference TRBV5-1 and TRBJ2-5, is KAGVTQTPRYLIKTRGQQVTLSCSPISGHRSVSWYQQTPGQGLQFLFEYFSETQRNKGNFPGRFSGRQFSNSRSEMNVSTLELGDSALYLCASSTARAGETQYFGPGTRLLVL.

This chain uses TRBV9 with TRBJ2-7, with D possibly matching TRBD1 (5 bases). Germline V CDR1 and CDR2: SGDLS, YYNGEE. Trimming took off 7 bases at V and 2 bases at J, with 16 bases between the two ends. This CDR3 is built from 14 residues. The CDR3, as DNA: TGTGCCAGCTCCACCGACAGCGATACCTACGAGCAGTACTTC. Translating gives CASSTDSDTYEQYF.

This sequence joins TRBV28 and TRBJ1-6; D uncertain. Germline assignment: CDR1 MDHEN and CDR2 SYDVKM. CDR3 length: 11 amino acids. V lost 7 bases, J lost 3 bases, and 1 base lay in between. Here the CDR3 reads CASNYNSPLHF. CDR3 DNA: TGTGCCAGCAACTATAATTCACCCCTCCACTTT.

This chain joins TRBV29-1 and TRBJ2-1, with D possibly being TRBD2 (5 bases). The CDR3 is made up of 15 amino acids. Trimming cost V 3 bases and J 0 bases, with 12 bases left between them. Germline V gene data show CDR1 as SQVTM and CDR2 as ANQGSEA. CDR3 nucleotides: TGCAGCGTTGATGCGGGCCAGAGCTCCTACAATGAGCAGTTCTTC. This sequence encodes CSVDAGQSSYNEQFF.

The sample holds a few counts of this clonotype. The rearrangement joins TRBV5-5 to TRBJ2-7; D possibly corresponds to TRBD1 (5 bases). Trimming left V 0 bases short and J 0 bases short, with 10 bases between. Germline V gene data show CDR1 as SGHKS and CDR2 as YYEKEE (reference sequence). This CDR3 region has 15 residues. The CDR3 region has the DNA TGTGCCAGCAGCTTGGGCGGACAAACCTCCTACGAGCAGTACTTC. Translation: CASSLGGQTSYEQYF.

This clonotype was seen more than once but under ten times. V gene TRBV6-2 or TRBV6-3 combines with J gene TRBJ1-5, with D tentatively TRBD1 (5 bases). The CDR3 contains 14 residues. From germline, CDR1 is MNHEY and CDR2 SVGEGT. V was trimmed by 0 bases and J by 6 bases, leaving 9 bases between them. The CDR3 sequence is CASSYSDSRQPQHF. The CDR3 DNA reads as TGTGCCAGCAGTTACTCCGACAGTCGTCAGCCCCAGCATTTT.

This clonotype was seen only a few times. CDR3 nucleotides: TGCGCCTCACGGGGGACGGCGAACACCGGGGAGCTGTTTTTT. This sequence encodes CASRGTANTGELFF. This chain joins TRBV5-1 and TRBJ2-2, with a possible D match to TRBD2 (6 bases). Deletions cut 10 bases from V and 0 bases from J, with 13 bases between. The CDR3 consists of 14 residues. Looked up from germline, CDR1 is SGHRS and CDR2 is YFSETQ.

Comments on this clonotype: A much larger clone differs from this one at a single base, so this may be a read error. The chain links TRBV7-3 to TRBJ1-1; D unclear. Trimming removed 5 bases at V and 2 bases at J, with 15 bases between. Germline values: CDR1 SGHTA, CDR2 FQGTGA. This CDR3 is built from 15 residues. The CDR3 DNA reads as TGTGCCAGCAGCCCAATCCCAGTCCCTAACACTGAAGCTTTCTTT. Amino acids: CASSPIPVPNTEAFF.

This CDR3 reads CASSRTGGAGANVLTF. CDR3 coding DNA: TGTGCCAGCAGCCGTACCGGGGGGGCTGGGGCCAACGTCCTGACTTTC. The chain links TRBV7-8 to TRBJ2-6; 8 nucleotides align to TRBD2. This CDR3 spans 16 amino acids. Germline V gene sequence: CDR1 SGHVS, CDR2 FQNEAQ. V trimming: 5 bases; J trimming: 2 bases; junction bases outside the gene matches: 5.